This T cell receptor beta chain appears in the sequencing data of a study of T cells in localized non-small cell lung cancer. Study conclusions and caveats: When the top 100 tumor clones were examined, a median about 60 of them also appeared in the adjacent lung, which was paired and uninvolved.

This clone was seen more than once but under ten times. Its antigen is still unknown. Clones were sequenced by immunoSEQ multiplex PCR, and TCRdb holds only the in-frame ones, with some missing. Of 30,000 to 45,000 clones listed, about 90% are singletons. CDR1 MNHNS and CDR2 SASEGT come from the germline V gene. This CDR3 comprises 14 residues. Trimming left V 10 bases short and J 0 bases short, with 16 bases between. The TCR originated in a woman aged 40 to 75 with stage I lung adenocarcinoma. Sample: peripheral blood, taken before any cancer treatment. The rearrangement links TRBV6-1 to TRBJ2-7, with TRBD1 as a possible D gene (6 bases). Here the CDR3 reads CATHGGRGSYEQYF. CDR3 sequence (DNA): TGTGCCACCCATGGGGGCAGGGGCTCCTACGAGCAGTACTTC.